The following is a T cell receptor beta chain sequence with its context. Its target is unknown. The sample belongs to a study of cytomegalovirus exposure and HLA in healthy donors. Whole-study results and caveats: Looking again later, the authors saw that most CMV-associated TCR beta chains seemed HLA-restricted. When analyzed later, a missense DCLRE1C variant was found to be linked to TCR beta V- and J-gene trimming. Reported findings show TCR beta sequences accurately forecast HLA-A and HLA-B alleles in most subjects. The study labeled fewer than 200 TCR beta chains cytomegalovirus-associated.

13 Jbeta primers and 60 Vbeta primers were used for the PCR. Repertoires were generated with immunoSEQ multiplex PCR, while TCRdb's copy carries only in-frame clones and drops some. The sample lists under 200,000 clones; 60% to 85% were seen once. This TCR was sampled from a woman in her thirties or forties in good health and CMV-seronegative. Sequenced sample: PBMCs.

In DNA form, the CDR3 reads TGTGCCAGCAGTTACTCGACAGGGCAGTTCTCCTACGAGCAGTACTTC. Amino acids: CASSYSTGQFSYEQYF. This chain joins TRBV6-5 and TRBJ2-5; 7 bases match TRBD1. The J call may be mistaken, given a closer DNA end match to TRBJ2-7. This CDR3 region has 16 residues. Germline-derived CDR1 and CDR2 are MNHEY and SVGAGI.